This passage covers 12 T cell receptor beta chains from one sample sequenced in a study of neurological immune-mediated disorders. TCRdb called the 5' RACE reads again in MiXCR, with one record for every CDR3 protein. The data contain about 50,000 distinct CDR3 sequences, approximately 6.2% of them seen just once; the ten biggest clones take up less than 1.5%. Input material: CD4+ T cells from blood. The source of these receptors is a woman aged 18 to 35 with multiple sclerosis.

This clonotype was picked up many times. The genes are TRBV10-2 and TRBJ1-2; 11 bases match TRBD1. Losses at the gene ends were 3 bases for V and 3 bases for J; bases not matched to a gene: 6. CDR1 is WSHSY and CDR2 is SAAADI in the germline V gene. The CDR3 runs to 16 residues. CDR3 protein: CASSDRGQGAYYGYTF. CDR3 DNA sequence: TGCGCCAGCAGTGACCGTGGACAGGGGGCTTACTATGGCTACACCTTC.

This clonotype was seen repeatedly, ten times or more. The chain combines TRBV28 with TRBJ1-2; possibly TRBD1 for D (5 bases). CDR3 length: 15 amino acids. Trimming left V 3 bases short and J 4 bases short, with 15 bases between. Germline CDR1 MDHEN, CDR2 SYDVKM. The CDR3 protein is CASSLGGSAGYGYTF. The CDR3 DNA follows: TGTGCCAGCAGTTTGGGGGGGAGTGCTGGCTATGGCTACACCTTC.

This clonotype was detected ten times or more. The chain carries TRBV28 and TRBJ2-7; 9 bases align to TRBD1. V lost 6 bases, J lost 3 bases, and 12 bases stayed unmatched. Germline loops: CDR1 MDHEN, CDR2 SYDVKM. This CDR3 contains 16 residues. CDR3 DNA: TGTGCCAGCAGCCCTACTCCGGGGACAGGGTACTACGAGCAGTACTTC. This codes for CASSPTPGTGYYEQYF.

This clonotype came up many times. This chain connects TRBV20-1 to TRBJ1-4; TRBD1 agrees at 8 bases. Germline values: CDR1 DFQATT, CDR2 SNEGSKA (reference sequence). J gave up 4 bases and V 5 bases, and 3 bases lay outside the gene matches. The CDR3 totals 13 residues. The CDR3: CSAPTGVNEKLFF. CDR3 sequence (DNA): TGCAGTGCTCCGACAGGGGTTAATGAAAAACTGTTTTTT.

This clonotype has ten or more counts. J is TRBJ2-1 and V is TRBV7-9; no clear D. The V gene's germline CDR1 is SEHNR and CDR2 FQNEAQ (reference sequence). Trimming pared 5 bases from V and 7 bases from J, leaving 12 bases between. This CDR3 comprises 13 residues. Here the CDR3 DNA reads TGTGCCAGCAGCCTTAGTGGCCAAAATGAGCAGTTCTTC. It translates to CASSLSGQNEQFF.

This clonotype was detected ten times or more. The chain recombines TRBV20-1 with TRBJ1-6; D gene unclear. Trimming took 1 base from V and 8 from J, leaving 6 bases between them. The CDR3 has 12 residues. CDR1 is DFQATT and CDR2 is SNEGSKA in the germline V gene (reference sequence). DNA for the CDR3: TGCAGTGCTAGAGTTAGGGATTCACCCCTCCACTTT. Translated, it gives CSARVRDSPLHF.

This clonotype was seen repeatedly, ten times or more. The chain recombines TRBV7-9 with TRBJ2-1, with TRBD2 identical over 7 bases. From germline, CDR1 is SEHNR and CDR2 FQNEAQ (reference sequence). The CDR3 extends over 12 amino acids. The trim removed 1 base at V and 10 bases at J, leaving 1 base unmatched. CDR3 in DNA: TGTGCCAGCAGCTTAGACGGGGGGGAGCAGTTCTTC. Amino acid sequence: CASSLDGGEQFF.

The table lists this clonotype with many counts. The chain employs TRBV27 and TRBJ2-1; unclear D gene. Germline-derived CDR1 and CDR2 are MNHEY and SMNVEV (reference sequence). This CDR3 has 14 residues. The ends were cut back, 3 bases at V and 0 bases at J, with 6 bases in the middle. CDR3 DNA: TGTGCCAGCAGTTTTTCGTTCTCCTACAATGAGCAGTTCTTC. It translates to CASSFSFSYNEQFF.

This clonotype was seen repeatedly, ten times or more. The gene calls are TRBV3-1 and TRBJ2-1, with D perhaps TRBD1 or TRBD2 (7 bases each). Trimming pared 1 base from V and 10 bases from J, leaving 11 bases between. CDR1 and CDR2 from the germline V gene are LGHDT and YNNKEL (reference sequence). This CDR3 has 13 amino acids. The DNA for the CDR3 is TGTGCCAGCAGCCAAGGCAGGGGGGGGGAGCAGTTCTTC. It codes for CASSQGRGGEQFF.

Many counts were recorded for this clonotype. The V call is TRBV3-1, the J call TRBJ1-5; 9 nucleotides agree with TRBD1. CDR1 is LGHDT and CDR2 is YNNKEL in the germline V gene (reference sequence). CDR3 length: 16 amino acids. With V trimmed by 4 bases and J by 0 bases, 4 bases remained unmatched. The CDR3 region has the DNA TGTGCCAGCAGCCCGGGACAGGGACTTAGCAATCAGCCCCAGCATTTT. Translation: CASSPGQGLSNQPQHF.

In its sample, this clonotype was seen a few times. V and J are TRBV7-9 and TRBJ2-2; the D gene could be TRBD1 or TRBD2 (5 bases each). V shed 2 bases and J shed 2 bases, with 12 bases lying between them. The germline gives CDR1 SEHNR, CDR2 FQNEAQ (reference sequence). The CDR3 is 16 residues long. CDR3 bases: TGTGCCAGCAGCTTACCACTCGGGGCCAACACCGGGGAGCTGTTTTTT. Translated, it gives CASSLPLGANTGELFF.

This clonotype occurred many times. The chain carries TRBV15 and TRBJ2-7, with a weak D call TRBD2 (6 bases). Germline assignment: CDR1 LNHNV and CDR2 YYDKDF (reference sequence). V lost 0 bases to trimming and J lost 1 base, with 13 bases between them. The CDR3 is 16 amino acids. Written as DNA, the CDR3 is TGTGCCACCAGCAGAGATTCTGGGGCGGGGTCCTACGAGCAGTACGTC. Translation: CATSRDSGAGSYEQYV.